One sample yielded the 10 T cell receptor beta chains listed below, sequenced in a study of cytomegalovirus exposure and HLA in healthy donors. The PCR contained 60 Vbeta and 13 Jbeta primers. Profiled with immunoSEQ multiplex PCR; TCRdb holds only in-frame clones, not every one. The table has under 200,000 clones, roughly four fifths seen once. What was sequenced was PBMCs. These receptors came from a woman under 30 in good health and CMV-seronegative.

The V and J genes are TRBV7-2 and TRBJ1-1, with D uncertain. There are 13 residues in the CDR3. Looked up from germline, CDR1 is SGHTA and CDR2 is FQGNSA. V was pared by 1 base and J by 4 bases, with 7 bases between. The CDR3 DNA sequence: TGTGCCAGCAGCTTAGTAGCGATCACTGAAGCTTTCTTT. Amino acid sequence: CASSLVAITEAFF. Full variable domain (missing parts from reference TRBV7-2 and TRBJ1-1): GAGVSQSPSNKVTEKGKDVELRCDPISGHTALYWYRQSLGQGLEFLIYFQGNSAPDKSGLPSDRFSAERTGGSVSTLTIQRTQQEDSAVYLCASSLVAITEAFFGQGTRLTVV.

This chain joins TRBV5-1 and TRBJ2-7; no firm D call. The germline V gene encodes CDR1 SGHRS and CDR2 YFSETQ. Trimming removed 0 bases at V and 7 bases at J, with 11 bases between. The CDR3 loop spans 13 amino acids. The CDR3 DNA reads TGCGCCAGCAGCTTGGACCCGGTGGCGGAGCAGTACGTC. It specifies CASSLDPVAEQYV.

The J gene is TRBJ2-1, the V gene TRBV10-2; 9 bases align to TRBD2. This CDR3 has 15 residues. V lost 6 bases and J lost 4; bases outside the gene matches: 7. CDR1 is WSHSY and CDR2 is SAAADI in the germline V gene. The DNA of the CDR3 is TGCGCCAGCAGGCAATCTAGCGGGAATTACAATGAGCAGTTCTTC. Translation: CASRQSSGNYNEQFF.

This rearrangement joins TRBV6-5 to TRBJ2-7; 7 nucleotides align to TRBD1. CDR1 and CDR2 (germline): MNHEY, SVGAGI. Trimming cost V 6 bases and J 3 bases; bases outside gene matches: 11. The CDR3 covers 15 residues. The CDR3, as DNA: TGTGCCAGCAGCTCCGACAGGGTTGGTGGCTACGAGCAGTACTTC. It translates to CASSSDRVGGYEQYF.

This clone was counted a few times. The junction departs from germline at one end; a sequencing error may be responsible. This chain links TRBV7-2 with TRBJ2-7; TRBD2 aligns across 10 bases. The CDR3 spans 16 residues. Germline CDR1 reads SGHTA; CDR2 reads FQGNSA. CDR3 sequence: CASSLGGSGRSYEQYF. In DNA form, the CDR3 reads TGTGCCAGCAGTTTAGGGGGTAGCGGGAGGAGCTACGAGCAGTACTTC.

The gene calls are TRBV19 and TRBJ1-3, with 8 bases aligning to TRBD1. V lost 9 bases to trimming and J lost 2 bases; unmatched junction nucleotides: 6. The CDR3 spans 14 residues. CDR1 is LNHDA and CDR2 is SQIVND in the germline V gene (reference sequence). The CDR3, as DNA: TGTGCCAGCAAAAGGACAGGGACTGGAAACACCATATATTTT. Its protein product is CASKRTGTGNTIYF.

Of note for this clone: The junction does not match germline at one end; this may be a read error. The sample contains more than one DNA sequence encoding this CDR3. This rearrangement joins TRBV27 to TRBJ2-7; D is unclear. Germline V gene sequence: CDR1 MNHEY, CDR2 SMNVEV (reference sequence). CDR3 size: 13 residues. The CDR3 loop is CASSPAGSYEQYF. The CDR3 DNA sequence: TGCGCCAGCAGTCCCGCCGGCTCCTACGAGCAGTACTTC.

The chain has TRBV5-6 and TRBJ1-2; possibly TRBD1 for D (6 bases). The V end lost 4 bases, the J end lost 6 bases, and 16 bases lay between the germline ends. CDR1 is SGHDT and CDR2 is YYEEEE in the germline V gene. CDR3 length equals 14 residues. The CDR3 here is CASSTERGANGYTF. CDR3 DNA: TGTGCCAGCAGCACTGAGCGGGGGGCGAATGGCTACACCTTC.

The V and J genes are TRBV11-2 and TRBJ2-7; 11 bases align to TRBD2. The J segment lost 2 bases and the V segment lost 5 bases, leaving 8 bases of the junction unmatched. The germline gives CDR1 SGHAT, CDR2 FQNNGV. This CDR3 is built from 16 residues. Here the CDR3 DNA reads TGTGCCAGCAGCCCTACCGGGACTAGCGGCACCTACGAGCAGTACGTC. Translation: CASSPTGTSGTYEQYV.

This chain links TRBV5-8 with TRBJ2-3; no definite D call. The ends were cut back, 2 bases at V and 6 bases at J, with 16 bases in the middle. This CDR3 is built from 15 residues. Germline-derived CDR1 and CDR2 are SGHTS and YDEGEE. CDR3 sequence: CASSFDFHTSDTQYF. DNA for the CDR3: TGTGCCAGCAGCTTTGACTTCCACACGTCGGATACGCAGTATTTT.